Below, one T cell receptor beta chain is given with its context. Its antigen is unknown. The sample is drawn from a study of shared clonotypes between healthy human individuals. Study-wide results and caveats: Shared across a few donors were 4% to 6% of the naive CD4 clonotypes. Even with large depth, rarefaction showed that sorted-subset sequencing was incomplete.

Deep was the level used in running the assay. In the source study's methods: Owing to the provision of junction-only sequences devoid of quality scores by immunoSEQ, filtering differed. Profiled with immunoSEQ multiplex PCR; TCRdb holds only in-frame clones, not every one. The D gene and trimming were derived from the DNA, and the V and J assignments and clone size from that table. The sample has approximately 1,000,000 clones; roughly 77% are singletons. Germline-derived CDR1 and CDR2 are SGHAT and FQNNGV. This CDR3 has 17 residues. V was pared by 0 bases and J by 3 bases, with 6 bases of the junction left unmatched.

The genes are TRBV11-2 and TRBJ2-3, with 10 bases matching TRBD1. The TCR sequence derives from a man aged 18 to 35 in good health. Some clones in this sample may be carry-over from other donors' samples. The source material was memory CD4+ T cells from PBMCs. Subset: CD45RA-negative fraction. This CDR3 reads CASSLDRDRGPTDTQYF. The CDR3 DNA is TGTGCCAGCAGCTTAGATCGTGACAGGGGGCCAACAGATACGCAGTATTTT.